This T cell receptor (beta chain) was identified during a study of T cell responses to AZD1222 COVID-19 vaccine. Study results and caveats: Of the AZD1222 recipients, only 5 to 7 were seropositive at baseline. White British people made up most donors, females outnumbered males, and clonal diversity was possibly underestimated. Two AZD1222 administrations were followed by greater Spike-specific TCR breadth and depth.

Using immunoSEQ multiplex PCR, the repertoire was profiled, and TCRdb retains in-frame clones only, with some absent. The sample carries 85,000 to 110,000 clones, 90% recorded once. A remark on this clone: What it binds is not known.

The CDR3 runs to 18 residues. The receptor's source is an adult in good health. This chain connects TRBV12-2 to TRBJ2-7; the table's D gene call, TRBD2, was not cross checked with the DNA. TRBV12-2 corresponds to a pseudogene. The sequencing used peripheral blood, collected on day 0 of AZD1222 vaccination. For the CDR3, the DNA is TGTGCAAGTCGCTTAGCGCACCACCCGGGGGGGCCCAACTACGAGCAGTACTTC. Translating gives CASRLAHHPGGPNYEQYF.